The subject of this entry is one T cell receptor beta chain. These data are taken from a study of Ad26.COV2.S vaccination and SARS-CoV-2 variants. V was clipped by 3 bases and J by 5 bases, with 17 bases between them. The V gene's germline CDR1 is SGDLS and CDR2 YYNGEE. The CDR3 contains 15 residues. The treatment: over 15 received Ad26.COV2.S at low or high dose, single or two shots; several received placebo; per-sample allocation not given. Day 63 after the first vaccine or placebo injection was the time point for sampling. TCRdb keeps only in-frame clones here, not all; method: immunoSEQ multiplex PCR. The table has 350,000 to 550,000 clones, 85% to 90% seen once.

This sample comprised peripheral blood, obtained in a trial of Ad26.COV2.S vaccine versus placebo. This TCR derives from a person aged 18 to 65 who received the Ad26.COV2.S COVID-19 vaccine or a placebo. This rearrangement joins TRBV9 to TRBJ2-5; D is perhaps TRBD2 (5 bases). Written as DNA, the CDR3 is TGTGCCAGCAGCGCCACATCGACCGGCGGGGAGACCCAGTACTTC. It translates to CASSATSTGGETQYF.